A selection of T cell receptor beta chains follows, all from one sample in a study of blood T cells in healthy people across ages. TCRdb reprocessed the 5' RACE reads with MiXCR, giving one entry per CDR3 protein. The data contain roughly 800,000 distinct CDR3 sequences, roughly 25% of them singletons. The sample was also reused in another study, on T cells of mothers and their children.

Sequenced input: blood. The receptor source for this set is a boy younger than 18 in good health. Each CDR3 is given with its conserved first and last residue. D genes are given only for firm matches. Size is stated for part of the rows, as once, few or many counts, or as a class when the clone is expanded.

D,J,V,size,DNA,CDR3
TRBD2,TRBJ2-5,TRBV4-1,.,TGCGCCAGCAGCCAAGGACTAGCGAAGCAAGAGACCCAGTACTTC,CASSQGLAKQETQYF
.,TRBJ1-5,TRBV20-1,.,TGCAGTGCTCAGGGCTCGGGACAGCCCCAGCATTTT,CSAQGSGQPQHF
.,TRBJ2-7,TRBV4-3,.,TGCGCCAGCAGCCAAACCACAGGGAGCTCCTACGAGCAGTACTTC,CASSQTTGSSYEQYF
.,TRBJ1-2,TRBV30,few,TGTGCCTGGAGCCGCGGGTGGGGGGACCCTGGCTACACCTTC,CAWSRGWGDPGYTF
.,TRBJ1-1,TRBV20-1,few,TGCAGTGCTAGAGACAGCGTGAGAGTCATGAACACTGAAGCTTTCTTT,CSARDSVRVMNTEAFF
.,TRBJ1-1,TRBV20-1,.,TGCAGTGCTAGAGACCAGGGCACTGAAGCTTTCTTT,CSARDQGTEAFF
.,TRBJ2-5,TRBV28,.,TGTGCCAGCAGTTTTTCGGGCATCCAAGAGACCCAGTACTTC,CASSFSGIQETQYF
TRBD2,TRBJ2-1,TRBV12-3/TRBV12-4,many,TGTGCCAGCAGTTTTAGGAGCGGGAGAACGAAAGAGCAGTTCTTC,CASSFRSGRTKEQFF
.,TRBJ1-4,TRBV6-1,few,TGTGCCAGCACGGAGCAGGGAAATGAAAAACTGTTTTTT,CASTEQGNEKLFF
.,TRBJ1-1,TRBV12-3/TRBV12-4,few,TGTGTCTGCGGGGCCCACCTCCTGGAAGCTTTCTTT,CVCGAHLLEAFF
.,TRBJ2-7,TRBV10-3,few,TGTGCCATCAGTGACAGGGCGAATCTTTACGAGCAGTACTTC,CAISDRANLYEQYF
TRBD2,TRBJ2-5,TRBV11-1,.,TGTGCCAGCAGCTTAGATTTGTTCCTAGCGGGAATTCAAGAGACCCAGTACTTC,CASSLDLFLAGIQETQYF
TRBD2,TRBJ2-7,TRBV6-1,few,TGTGCCAGCAGTGTCGCTAGCGGGCCTGCCTACGAGCAGTACTTC,CASSVASGPAYEQYF
.,TRBJ2-7,TRBV10-3,.,TGTGCCATCTCTGCGGAACGGGTCCAGCAGTACTTC,CAISAERVQQYF
.,TRBJ1-4,TRBV18,.,TGTGCCAGCTCACCACCGCCAGGCCGTAATGAAAAACTGTTTTTT,CASSPPPGRNEKLFF
.,TRBJ2-3,TRBV12-3/TRBV12-4,few,TGTGCCAGCAGCTCAACGACGACAGATACGCAGTATTTT,CASSSTTTDTQYF
.,TRBJ1-4,TRBV29-1,.,TGCAGCGTGTATTCGGGGGAGGATATCGAAAAACTGTTTTTT,CSVYSGEDIEKLFF
.,TRBJ2-2,TRBV27,few,TGTGCCAGCAGTCGGAGACAGGGAGGGAGAACCGGGGAGCTGTTTTTT,CASSRRQGGRTGELFF
.,TRBJ2-5,TRBV28,few,TGTGCCAGCACTACTCCCCAGGGGGGATCGGAGACCCAGTACTTC,CASTTPQGGSETQYF
.,TRBJ2-5,TRBV15,.,TGTGCCACCAGCAGAGGTCCGGGGAATGCCCAAGAGACCCAGTACTTC,CATSRGPGNAQETQYF
TRBD2,TRBJ2-7,TRBV11-2,.,TGTGCCAGCAGCGACCGACTAGCGGTCTACGAGCAGTACTTC,CASSDRLAVYEQYF
.,TRBJ1-5,TRBV13,.,TGTGCCAGCAGCTTACGTCCAGGGCAGCCCCAGCATTTT,CASSLRPGQPQHF
TRBD2,TRBJ2-5,TRBV25-1,.,TGTGCCGGCAGTGAACCGACTAGCGGGATTATCTGGGAGACCCAGTACTTC,CAGSEPTSGIIWETQYF
.,TRBJ2-7,TRBV12-3/TRBV12-4,few,TGTGCCAGCAGTTCCTCGGACAGATCCACCTACGAGCAGTACTTC,CASSSSDRSTYEQYF
.,TRBJ2-7,TRBV20-1,few,TGCAGTGCGAGGCAGGGGATGGGGGAGCAGTACTTC,CSARQGMGEQYF
TRBD1,TRBJ1-5,TRBV28,.,TGTGCCAGCAGTTTAGTAGGCAGGGGGAATCAGCCCCAGCATTTT,CASSLVGRGNQPQHF
.,TRBJ2-1,TRBV6-5,few,TGTGCCAGCAGTTACTCGGCCGGGACAACAAGGAATGAGCAGTTCTTC,CASSYSAGTTRNEQFF
TRBD1,TRBJ1-2,TRBV7-3,.,TGTGCCAGCAGCTTACATGGACAGGGACGAAGTGGCTACACCTTC,CASSLHGQGRSGYTF
.,TRBJ2-5,TRBV20-1,few,TGCAGTGCTAGTACAAGGGGGTTTAGGCACGAGCAGTGCTTC,CSASTRGFRHEQCF
TRBD1,TRBJ2-3,TRBV29-1,.,TGCAGCGTGCCCGACAGGGGTGCAGATACGCAGTATTTT,CSVPDRGADTQYF
.,TRBJ2-1,TRBV29-1,.,TGCAGCGTTCGGGACGGGGGTTCCTACAGCAATGAGCAGTTCTTC,CSVRDGGSYSNEQFF
.,TRBJ1-6,TRBV5-6,.,TGTGCCAGCAGCTTGGAACAGGACTATAATTCACCCCTCCACTTT,CASSLEQDYNSPLHF
.,TRBJ2-5,TRBV4-2,few,TGTGCCAGCAGCCCCTCCGGCGCTCAAGAGACCCAGTACTTC,CASSPSGAQETQYF
TRBD1,TRBJ2-2,TRBV14,.,TGTGCCAGCAGAAACAGGGGCACCGGGGAGCTGTTTTTT,CASRNRGTGELFF
TRBD1,TRBJ2-6,TRBV5-1,few,TGCGCCAGCAGCCCAACTACAGGGGCCGGTGGGGCCAACGTCCTGACTTTC,CASSPTTGAGGANVLTF
TRBD1,TRBJ1-2,TRBV20-1,many,TGCAGTGCTAGAGATCTCGTGGACAGGCGAAGGGATGGCTACACCTTC,CSARDLVDRRRDGYTF
TRBD1,TRBJ1-6,TRBV2,.,TGTGCCAGCAGCCCAACAGGGGAATCGTCACCCCTCCACTTT,CASSPTGESSPLHF
.,TRBJ1-5,TRBV7-9,.,TGTGCCAGCAGCTTAGCGTGGCAGGGTAGCAATCAGCCCCAGCATTTT,CASSLAWQGSNQPQHF
.,TRBJ1-2,TRBV7-9,.,TGTGCCAGCAGCTTAGTGGGCGCGGATGGCTACACCTTC,CASSLVGADGYTF
.,TRBJ1-2,TRBV29-1,.,TGCAGCGTTGAAGATTTCCGGACCTATGGCTACACCTTC,CSVEDFRTYGYTF
TRBD2,TRBJ2-7,TRBV7-2,.,TGTGCCAGCAGCCCCACTAGCGAGGCCTACGAGCAGTACTTC,CASSPTSEAYEQYF
TRBD2,TRBJ2-3,TRBV7-2,many,TGTGCCAGCAGCCCCGGGGGGGCAGATACGCAGTATTTT,CASSPGGADTQYF
TRBD1,TRBJ1-1,TRBV28,few,TGTGCCAGCAGTACCGGGACAGGGGAGAGCACTGAAGCTTTCTTT,CASSTGTGESTEAFF
TRBD2,TRBJ2-1,TRBV7-9,few,TGTGCCAGCAGCACACTAGCGCGGGTCGAGCAGTTCTTC,CASSTLARVEQFF
TRBD2,TRBJ2-3,TRBV7-3,few,TGTGCCAGCAGCTTAACCCTAGCGGGGGGGCCAGATACGCAGTATTTT,CASSLTLAGGPDTQYF
TRBD1,TRBJ2-1,TRBV5-5,.,TGCGCCAGCAGCTCCGGGACAGGACCCTCCAATGAGCAGTTCTTC,CASSSGTGPSNEQFF
TRBD2,TRBJ2-1,TRBV11-2,.,TGTGCCAGCAGCCATGGAAAGGGCGGGGGGGCACAGGAGCAGTTCTTC,CASSHGKGGGAQEQFF
.,TRBJ1-2,TRBV5-1,few,TGCGCCAGCAGCCCGACTGGGGACGCCCGCTATGGCTACACCTTC,CASSPTGDARYGYTF
.,TRBJ2-1,TRBV27,.,TGTGCCAGCAGTGGGGCAGGGCTCCCCGGGCAGTTCTTC,CASSGAGLPGQFF
.,TRBJ1-5,TRBV6-2/TRBV6-3,.,TGTGCCAGCAGACCGGACAATAATCAGCCCCAGCATTTT,CASRPDNNQPQHF
TRBD1,TRBJ1-4,TRBV7-2,.,TGTGCCAGCAGCTTAGACGGCAGGGGGCGTGAAAAACTGTTTTTT,CASSLDGRGREKLFF
.,TRBJ1-4,TRBV5-1,few,TGCGCCAGCAGCTCCCCGGGGGGATCGGATGAAAAACTGTTTTTT,CASSSPGGSDEKLFF
TRBD1,TRBJ1-1,TRBV5-6,.,TGTGCCAGCAGTATGACCGGGACAGCCGAAGCTTTCTTT,CASSMTGTAEAFF
TRBD2,TRBJ2-1,TRBV20-1,.,TGCAGTGCGCCGCACACAGCGGGAGTCCGAAATGAGCAGTTCTTC,CSAPHTAGVRNEQFF
.,TRBJ1-1,TRBV7-9,.,TGTGCCAGCAGCTTAGGCGTCAGGGGCACTGAAGCTTTCTTT,CASSLGVRGTEAFF